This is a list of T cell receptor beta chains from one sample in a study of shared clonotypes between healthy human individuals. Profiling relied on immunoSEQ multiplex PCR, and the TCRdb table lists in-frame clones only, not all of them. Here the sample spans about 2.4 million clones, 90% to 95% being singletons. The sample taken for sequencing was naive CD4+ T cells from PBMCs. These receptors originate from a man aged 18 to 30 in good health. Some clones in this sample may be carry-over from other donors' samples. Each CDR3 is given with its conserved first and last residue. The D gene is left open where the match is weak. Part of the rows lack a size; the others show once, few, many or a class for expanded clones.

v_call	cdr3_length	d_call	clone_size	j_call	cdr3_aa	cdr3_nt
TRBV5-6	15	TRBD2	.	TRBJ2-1	CASSLRASGINEQFF	TGTGCCAGCAGCTTGAGGGCTAGCGGGATCAATGAGCAGTTCTTC
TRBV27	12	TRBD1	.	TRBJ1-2	CASSWAGGGYTF	TGTGCCAGCAGTTGGGCAGGGGGTGGCTACACCTTC
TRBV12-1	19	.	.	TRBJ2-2	CASSLGLAGEEGDTGELFF	TGTGCCAGCAGCTTAGGACTAGCGGGAGAGGAAGGGGACACCGGGGAGCTGTTTTTT
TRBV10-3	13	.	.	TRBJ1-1	CAITPTENTEAFF	TGTGCCATCACCCCGACCGAGAACACTGAAGCTTTCTTT
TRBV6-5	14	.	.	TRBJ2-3	CASSYSTGTDTQYF	TGTGCCAGCAGTTACTCGACAGGCACAGATACGCAGTATTTT
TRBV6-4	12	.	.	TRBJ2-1	CARPKRGGEQFF	TGTGCCAGGCCGAAAAGGGGGGGTGAGCAGTTCTTC
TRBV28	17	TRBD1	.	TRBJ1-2	CASVQPGQGGYNYGYTF	TGTGCCAGCGTACAACCGGGACAGGGGGGGTATAACTATGGCTACACCTTC
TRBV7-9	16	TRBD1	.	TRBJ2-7	CASSTPTGGASYEQYF	TGTGCCAGCAGCACGCCCACAGGGGGCGCGTCCTACGAGCAGTACTTC
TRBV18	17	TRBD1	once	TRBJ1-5	CASSPKGGGAGNQPQHF	TGTGCCAGCTCTCCTAAGGGAGGGGGCGCCGGCAATCAGCCCCAGCATTTT
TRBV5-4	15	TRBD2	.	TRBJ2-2	CASSPTSGNTGELFF	TGTGCCAGCAGCCCGACTAGCGGGAACACCGGGGAGCTGTTTTTT
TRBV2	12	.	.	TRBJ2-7	CASSEGKVKQYF	TGTGCCAGCAGTGAAGGGAAAGTGAAGCAGTACTTC
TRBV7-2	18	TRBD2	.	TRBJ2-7	CASSSPGTSGRPTYEQYF	TGTGCCAGCAGCTCGCCCGGGACTAGCGGGAGGCCCACCTACGAGCAGTACTTC
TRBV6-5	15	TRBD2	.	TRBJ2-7	CASRAPGRISYEQYF	TGTGCCAGCAGGGCCCCCGGGAGGATCTCCTACGAGCAGTACTTC
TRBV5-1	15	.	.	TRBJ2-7	CASSLEYGLVSEQYF	TGCGCCAGCAGCTTGGAGTATGGCTTAGTATCCGAGCAGTACTTC
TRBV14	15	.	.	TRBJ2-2	CASSQVARNTGELFF	TGTGCCAGCAGCCAAGTGGCTAGGAACACCGGGGAGCTGTTTTTT
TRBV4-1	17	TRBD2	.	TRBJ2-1	CASSLSTAGGSYNEQFF	TGCGCCAGCAGCCTCAGCACAGCGGGAGGGTCGTACAATGAGCAGTTCTTC
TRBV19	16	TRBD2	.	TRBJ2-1	CASSILAGSSYNEQFF	TGTGCCAGTAGTATCCTAGCGGGATCTTCCTACAATGAGCAGTTCTTC
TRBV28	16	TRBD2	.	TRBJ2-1	CASSLGTQRRGNEQFF	TGTGCCAGCAGCCTAGGGACCCAGAGGCGGGGGAATGAGCAGTTCTTC
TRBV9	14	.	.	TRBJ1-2	CASSVVSSNYGYTF	TGTGCCAGCAGCGTAGTGAGTTCGAACTATGGCTACACCTTC
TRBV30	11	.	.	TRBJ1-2	CAWRLNYGYTF	TGTGCCTGGAGGCTCAACTATGGCTACACCTTC
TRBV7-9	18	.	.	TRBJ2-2	CASSLAQLIGPYTGELFF	TGTGCCAGCAGCTTAGCGCAGTTGATAGGGCCGTACACCGGGGAGCTGTTTTTT
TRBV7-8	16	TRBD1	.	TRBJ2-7	CASSLARQGVIHEQYF	TGTGCCAGCAGCTTAGCCCGACAGGGTGTAATCCACGAGCAGTACTTC
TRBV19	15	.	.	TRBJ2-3	CASSIGGSSTDTQYF	TGTGCCAGTAGTATAGGAGGTTCTAGCACAGATACGCAGTATTTT
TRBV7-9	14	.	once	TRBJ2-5	CASSLVPSQETQYF	TGTGCCAGCAGCTTAGTACCTTCACAAGAGACCCAGTACTTC
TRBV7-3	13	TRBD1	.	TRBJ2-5	CASSWGQQETQYF	TGTGCCAGCAGCTGGGGACAGCAAGAGACCCAGTACTTC
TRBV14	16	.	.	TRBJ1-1	CASSQNLNPLGTEAFF	TGTGCCAGCAGCCAGAACCTTAACCCCTTGGGCACTGAAGCTTTCTTT
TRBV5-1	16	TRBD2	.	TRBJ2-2	CASRQPEREATGELFF	TGCGCCAGCCGCCAGCCAGAGCGGGAGGCCACCGGGGAGCTGTTTTTT
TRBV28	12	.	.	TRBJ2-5	CASSLERVTQYF	TGTGCCAGCAGTTTGGAACGCGTGACCCAGTACTTC
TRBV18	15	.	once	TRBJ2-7	CASSPGTRVSYEQYF	TGTGCCAGCTCACCCGGGACTCGGGTCTCCTACGAGCAGTACTTC
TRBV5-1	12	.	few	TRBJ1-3	CASGESGNTIYF	TGCGCCAGCGGGGAGTCTGGAAACACCATATATTTT
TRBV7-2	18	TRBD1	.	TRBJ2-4	CASSLDSGRGQSKNIQYF	TGTGCCAGCAGCTTAGACTCGGGTAGGGGACAGTCCAAAAACATTCAGTACTTC
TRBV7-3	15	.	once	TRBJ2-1	CASSPGPGGANEQFF	TGTGCCAGCAGCCCCGGACCCGGAGGGGCCAATGAGCAGTTCTTC
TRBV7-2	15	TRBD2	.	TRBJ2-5	CASSFPSGGWETQYF	TGTGCCAGCAGCTTCCCCAGCGGGGGGTGGGAGACCCAGTACTTC
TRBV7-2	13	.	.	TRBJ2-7	CASTAESSYEQYF	TGTGCCAGCACGGCGGAGAGCTCCTACGAGCAGTACTTC
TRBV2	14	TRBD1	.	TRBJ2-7	CASSDQGAGYEQYF	TGTGCCAGCAGTGATCAGGGGGCGGGTTACGAGCAGTACTTC
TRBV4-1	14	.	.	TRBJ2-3	CASSPYRDGSAQYF	TGCGCCAGCAGCCCCTACCGGGACGGGAGTGCGCAGTATTTT
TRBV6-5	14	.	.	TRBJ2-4	CATSDRSAKNIQYF	TGTGCCACTTCCGACCGGTCAGCCAAAAACATTCAGTACTTC
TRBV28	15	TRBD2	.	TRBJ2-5	CASSALGVAGEAQYF	TGTGCCAGCAGTGCCCTAGGAGTGGCGGGAGAGGCCCAGTACTTC
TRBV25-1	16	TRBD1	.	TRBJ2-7	CASSGAGQGLNYEQYF	TGTGCCAGCAGTGGGGCTGGACAGGGATTGAACTACGAGCAGTACTTC
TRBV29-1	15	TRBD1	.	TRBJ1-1	CSVEGRQGIMSEAFF	TGCAGCGTTGAAGGTCGACAGGGAATCATGTCTGAAGCTTTCTTT
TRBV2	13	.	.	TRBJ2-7	CASSPGTTYEQYF	TGTGCCAGCAGTCCGGGGACAACCTACGAGCAGTACTTC
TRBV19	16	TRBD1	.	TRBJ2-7	CASSKGRDRHSYEQYF	TGTGCCAGTAGTAAAGGACGGGACAGGCATTCCTACGAGCAGTACTTC
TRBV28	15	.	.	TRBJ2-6	CASSNRRAGANVLTF	TGTGCCAGCAGTAACAGGCGGGCTGGGGCCAACGTCCTGACTTTC
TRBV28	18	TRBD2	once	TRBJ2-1	CASSPGLALAGGLGEQFF	TGTGCCAGCAGTCCCGGACTCGCTTTAGCGGGAGGGCTGGGTGAGCAGTTCTTC